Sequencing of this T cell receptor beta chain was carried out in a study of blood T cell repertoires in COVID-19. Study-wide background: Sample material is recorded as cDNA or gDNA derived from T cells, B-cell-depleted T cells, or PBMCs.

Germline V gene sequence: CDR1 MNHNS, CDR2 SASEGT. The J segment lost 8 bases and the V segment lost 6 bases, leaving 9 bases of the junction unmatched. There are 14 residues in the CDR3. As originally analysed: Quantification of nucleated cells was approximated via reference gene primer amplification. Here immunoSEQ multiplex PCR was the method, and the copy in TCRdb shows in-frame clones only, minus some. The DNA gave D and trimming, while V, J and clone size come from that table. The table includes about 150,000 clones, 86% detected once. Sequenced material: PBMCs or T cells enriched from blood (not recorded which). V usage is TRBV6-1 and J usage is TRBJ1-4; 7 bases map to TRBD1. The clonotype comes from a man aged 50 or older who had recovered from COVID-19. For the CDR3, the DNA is TGTGCCAGCAGAACGACAGGGCCTGGGGAAAAACTGTTTTTT. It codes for CASRTTGPGEKLFF.